The following is a TCR beta chain sequence with its context. These data come from a study of blood T cell repertoires in COVID-19. The CDR3 totals 15 residues. The V and J ends lost 2 bases and 8 bases, in that order; junction bases with no gene match: 7. Germline CDR1 is SGDLS and CDR2 is YYNGEE. Method: immunoSEQ multiplex PCR; TCRdb's copy keeps in-frame clones and lacks some. The table has a few hundred thousand clones, 85% to 90% seen once. The sample was PBMCs or T cells enriched from blood (not recorded which). This sequence was found in a woman under 30 who had recovered from COVID-19. The chain recombines TRBV9 with TRBJ1-2; 12 bases are shared with TRBD1. Written as DNA, the CDR3 is TGTGCCAGCAGCGTGGGGACAGGGGGCGCGGAGGGCTACACCTTC. Protein sequence: CASSVGTGGAEGYTF.